This T cell receptor beta chain was recorded in a study of blood T cell repertoires in COVID-19. For the study at large: From the United States, Italy and Spain came samples of acute and convalescent COVID-19.

This clone was counted once. V lost 0 bases and J lost 7; bases outside the gene matches: 10. The CDR3 is made up of 17 amino acids. From germline, CDR1 is SGHNT and CDR2 YENEEA. TCRdb's copy holds only in-frame clones and misses some; the assay was immunoSEQ multiplex PCR. The repertoire holds 250,000 to 400,000 clones, with roughly 90% as singletons. The source is a woman in her 30s with COVID-19, enrolled during active disease. Sequencing was carried out using peripheral blood. This chain uses TRBV11-3 with TRBJ2-1; 9 positions match TRBD2. The DNA of the CDR3 is TGTGCCAGCAGCTTAGAGCGGGAGGGGGGTCTAGGAAATGAGCAGTTCTTC. Its protein product is CASSLEREGGLGNEQFF.